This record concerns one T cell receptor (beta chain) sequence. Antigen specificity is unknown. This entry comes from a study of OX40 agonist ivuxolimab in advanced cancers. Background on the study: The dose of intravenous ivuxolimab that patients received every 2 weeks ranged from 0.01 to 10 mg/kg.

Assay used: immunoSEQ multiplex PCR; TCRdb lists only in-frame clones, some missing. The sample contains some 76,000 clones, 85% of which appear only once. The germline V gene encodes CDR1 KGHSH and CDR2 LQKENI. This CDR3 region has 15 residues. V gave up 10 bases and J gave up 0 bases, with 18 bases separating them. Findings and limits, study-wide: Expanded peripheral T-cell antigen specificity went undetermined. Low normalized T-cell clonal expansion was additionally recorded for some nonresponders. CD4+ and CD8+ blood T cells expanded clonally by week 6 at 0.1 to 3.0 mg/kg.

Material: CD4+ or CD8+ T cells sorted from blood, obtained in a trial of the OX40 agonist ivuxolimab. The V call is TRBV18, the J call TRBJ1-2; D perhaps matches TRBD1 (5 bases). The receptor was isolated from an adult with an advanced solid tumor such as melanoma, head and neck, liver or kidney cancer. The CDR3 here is CATSGGSVANYGYTF. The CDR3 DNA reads TGTGCCACCTCCGGGGGGTCGGTGGCTAACTATGGCTACACCTTC. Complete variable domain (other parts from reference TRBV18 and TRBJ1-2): NAGVMQNPRHLVRRRGQEARLRCSPMKGHSHVYWYRQLPEEGLKFMVYLQKENIIDESGMPKERFSAEFPKEGPSILRIQQVVRGDSAAYFCATSGGSVANYGYTFGSGTRLTVV.